This paragraph reports one T cell receptor (beta chain). These data are taken from a study of blood T cell repertoires in COVID-19. For the study at large: COVID-19 samples, acute and convalescent, were from the United States, Italy and Spain.

Sequenced by immunoSEQ multiplex PCR; TCRdb stores in-frame clones only, minus some. The sample contains 150,000 or so clones, over 75% of which appear only once. The V gene lost 4 bases and the J gene lost 0 bases, with 7 bases spanning the gap. Looked up from germline, CDR1 is SEHNR and CDR2 is FQNEAQ (reference sequence). This CDR3 is 14 amino acids long. Participants were placed into cohorts based on the clinical history they reported. Cohort 3 donors were reported recovered after two negative PCRs, clearance, or symptom resolution. The sequenced material came from PBMCs or T cells enriched from blood (not recorded which). V and J are TRBV7-9 and TRBJ1-5; D gene unclear. The origin of this receptor is a man aged 45 to 65 who had recovered from COVID-19. The CDR3, as DNA: TGTGCCAGCAGCTCAGAATATAGCAATCAGCCCCAGCATTTT. It translates to CASSSEYSNQPQHF.